This T cell receptor beta chain was sequenced in a study of response to subunit inactivated influenza vaccine. TCRdb reprocessed the RT-PCR reads via MiXCR and lists one record per CDR3 protein. The sample lists hundreds of thousands of distinct CDR3 sequences, less than 25% occurring once. CDR3 length: 15 amino acids. Germline CDR1 reads LGHDT; CDR2 reads YNNKEL (reference sequence). J was trimmed by 6 bases and V by 3 bases; bases with no gene match: 9. A few counts support this clonotype. This chain uses TRBV3-1 with TRBJ2-7; 9 bases line up with TRBD1. The TCR comes from a man aged 45-69 years who received an inactivated influenza vaccine. The source material was PBMCs from blood, sampled less than 22 months after vaccination. The CDR3 sequence is CASSQRHRGRPEQYF. Here the CDR3 DNA reads TGTGCCAGCAGCCAGAGACACAGGGGGCGGCCCGAGCAGTACTTC.